Shown below are 15 T cell receptor beta chains from a single sample sequenced in a study of T cells after yellow fever vaccination. In TCRdb, the 5' RACE reads were re-called with MiXCR into one record per CDR3 protein. The top ten clones hold less than 3.5% of a sample with approximately 250,000 distinct CDR3 sequences, about 5.2% of them seen once. The specimen was CD4+ T cells sorted from PBMCs, collected on the day of the yellow fever booster vaccination. The origin of the receptors is a man younger than 30 who received the YFV17D yellow fever vaccine.

The table lists this clonotype with many counts. J is TRBJ2-1 and V is TRBV15, with D perhaps TRBD1 (6 bases). V gave up 3 bases and J gave up 6 bases, with 12 bases separating them. The CDR3 covers 14 residues. From germline, CDR1 is LNHNV and CDR2 YYDKDF (reference sequence). CDR3 nucleotides: TGTGCCACCAGCAGGGACAGCCGGGGCAATGAGCAGTTCTTC. Translating gives CATSRDSRGNEQFF. Looking up the rest from reference TRBV15 and TRBJ2-1 gives the full variable domain: DAMVIQNPRYQVTQFGKPVTLSCSQTLNHNVMYWYQQKSSQAPKLLFHYYDKDFNNEADTPDNFQSRRPNTSFCFLDIRSPGLGDTAMYLCATSRDSRGNEQFFGPGTRLTVL.

This clonotype was counted only a few times. The gene calls are TRBV5-1 and TRBJ1-1, with 9 bases identical to TRBD1. Germline V lookup: CDR1 SGHRS, CDR2 YFSETQ. Trimming cost V 4 bases and J 5 bases; bases outside gene matches: 6. This CDR3 comprises 14 residues. The CDR3 spells CASSPQGAQTEAFF. The DNA for the CDR3 is TGCGCCAGCAGCCCACAGGGGGCGCAAACTGAAGCTTTCTTT.

This clonotype appeared a few times. The chain combines TRBV5-6 with TRBJ1-1; 8 nucleotides match TRBD1. The V gene end was trimmed by 5 bases and the J gene end by 4 bases; junction bases not matched to a gene: 10. This CDR3 contains 15 residues. Germline lookup yields CDR1 SGHDT and CDR2 YYEEEE. The CDR3 DNA reads as TGTGCCAGCAGACCATCGACAGGGGAAGGCACTGAAGCTTTCTTT. Translated, it gives CASRPSTGEGTEAFF. The entire variable domain, with the rest obtained from reference TRBV5-6 and TRBJ1-1, is as follows: DAGVTQSPTHLIKTRGQQVTLRCSPKSGHDTVSWYQQALGQGPQFIFQYYEEEERQRGNFPDRFSGHQFPNYSSELNVNALLLGDSALYLCASRPSTGEGTEAFFGQGTRLTVV.

The CDR3 reads CASSLGVYYGYTF. The CDR3 DNA reads as TGTGCCAGCAGTTTAGGGGTCTACTATGGCTACACCTTC. This rearrangement joins TRBV12-3 or TRBV12-4 to TRBJ1-2; D gene unclear. The CDR3 consists of 13 residues. V lost 1 base, J lost 3 bases, and 6 bases lay in between.

This chain uses TRBV7-2 with TRBJ2-3; TRBD2 is a possible D gene (7 bases). This CDR3 region has 16 residues. The V gene's germline CDR1 is SGHTA and CDR2 FQGNSA. Trimming stripped 5 bases from V and 4 bases from J, with 19 bases between. This CDR3 reads CASSPPGGGVADTQYF. In DNA form, the CDR3 reads TGTGCCAGCAGCCCCCCTGGAGGGGGGGTTGCAGATACGCAGTATTTT. Together with reference TRBV7-2 and TRBJ2-3, the CDR3 gives the full variable domain: GAGVSQSPSNKVTEKGKDVELRCDPISGHTALYWYRQSLGQGLEFLIYFQGNSAPDKSGLPSDRFSAERTGGSVSTLTIQRTQQEDSAVYLCASSPPGGGVADTQYFGPGTRLTVL.

J is TRBJ1-1 and V is TRBV6-6; D gene uncertain. Per the germline V gene, CDR1 is MNHNY and CDR2 is SVGAGI (reference sequence). The CDR3 is made up of 14 amino acids. V lost 7 bases to trimming and J lost 0 bases, with 12 bases between them. DNA of the CDR3: TGTGCCAGCACGACCCCGGGTGTGAACACTGAAGCTTTCTTT. Translating gives CASTTPGVNTEAFF.

Concerning this clonotype: A much larger clone lies a single base off, so this may be a read error. This chain uses TRBV5-1 with TRBJ2-4; TRBD2 matches at 9 bases. This CDR3 region has 14 residues. Germline V gives CDR1 SGHRS, CDR2 YFSETQ. V gave up 8 bases and J gave up 5 bases; unmatched junction bases: 8. The CDR3 sequence: CARSGGTLQNIQYF. Written as DNA, the CDR3 is TGCGCCAGAAGCGGGGGGACACTTCAAAACATTCAGTACTTC. Supplemented by reference TRBV5-1 and TRBJ2-4, the full variable domain reads KAGVTQTPRYLIKTRGQQVTLSCSPISGHRSVSWYQQTPGQGLQFLFEYFSETQRNKGNFPGRFSGRQFSNSRSEMNVSTLELGDSALYLCARSGGTLQNIQYFGAGTRLSVL.

Notes on this clonotype: One junction end does not reproduce the germline sequence, and a read error may be involved. This chain connects TRBV18 to TRBJ1-5; a possible D gene is TRBD1 (5 bases). The CDR3 is made up of 13 amino acids. Germline CDR1 and CDR2: KGHSH and LQKENI. CDR3 sequence reads: CASSPEGNRPQHF. CDR3 DNA sequence: TGTGCCAGCTCACCGGAGGGGAATCGGCCCCAGCATTTT. The full variable domain, rest sourced from reference TRBV18 and TRBJ1-5, is NAGVMQNPRHLVRRRGQEARLRCSPMKGHSHVYWYRQLPEEGLKFMVYLQKENIIDESGMPKERFSAEFPKEGPSILRIQQVVRGDSAAYFCASSPEGNRPQHFGDGTRLSIL.

This sequence joins TRBV7-9 and TRBJ1-5, with a possible D match to TRBD1 (6 bases). Germline V gene data show CDR1 as SEHNR and CDR2 as FQNEAQ (reference sequence). This CDR3 region has 14 residues. V was trimmed by 3 bases and J by 3 bases, leaving 9 bases between them. CDR3 in amino acids: CASSLTGDNQPQHF. The CDR3 DNA sequence: TGTGCCAGCAGCTTGACAGGAGACAATCAGCCCCAGCATTTT.

CDR3 region: CASMNLRRWNEQFF. CDR3 nucleotide sequence: TGTGCCAGTATGAACCTCCGCCGATGGAATGAGCAGTTCTTC. J is TRBJ2-1 and V is TRBV19; unclear D gene. CDR1 is LNHDA, CDR2 SQIVND, per germline (reference sequence). The CDR3 sequence is 14 residues long. Trimming cost V 7 bases and J 7 bases, with 17 bases left between them.

At least ten counts were recorded for this clonotype. V is TRBV7-2 and J is TRBJ2-3; 14 nucleotides agree with TRBD2. Germline values: CDR1 SGHTA, CDR2 FQGNSA. The CDR3 sequence is 15 residues long. J was trimmed by 4 bases and V by 5 bases; bases with no gene match: 2. CDR3 nucleotide sequence: TGTGCCAGCAGCATGACTAGCGGGGGGGCAGATACGCAGTATTTT. This codes for CASSMTSGGADTQYF.

This chain connects TRBV28 to TRBJ2-4; perhaps TRBD2 as D (5 bases). The CDR3 is 14 amino acids. The ends were cut back, 5 bases at V and 7 bases at J, with 15 bases in the middle. Germline CDR1 reads MDHEN; CDR2 reads SYDVKM. This CDR3 reads CASSKGEAPNIQYF. The CDR3 DNA sequence: TGTGCCAGCAGTAAGGGAGAAGCCCCGAACATTCAGTACTTC.

V and J are TRBV29-1 and TRBJ2-3; D remains ambiguous. The CDR3 is made up of 15 amino acids. V was pared by 2 bases and J by 2 bases, with 14 bases between. Per the germline V gene, CDR1 is SQVTM and CDR2 is ANQGSEA. DNA of the CDR3: TGCAGCGTTGAACGACGCCAAACGAACACAGATACGCAGTATTTT. It translates to CSVERRQTNTDTQYF.

This clonotype was seen repeatedly, ten times or more. CDR3 sequence (DNA): TGTGCCAGCAGCTTGTGGACAGGGGAGACCCAGTACTTC. Translation: CASSLWTGETQYF. This chain links TRBV7-8 with TRBJ2-5, with TRBD1 identical over 8 bases. The CDR3 extends over 13 amino acids. The V gene end was trimmed by 3 bases and the J gene end by 5 bases; junction bases not matched to a gene: 2. The germline V gene encodes CDR1 SGHVS and CDR2 FQNEAQ.

This clonotype turned up a few times. The gene calls are TRBV9 and TRBJ1-6; D not resolved. Trimming stripped 0 bases from V and 10 bases from J, with 8 bases between. CDR3 length: 13 residues. Per the germline V gene, CDR1 is SGDLS and CDR2 is YYNGEE. CDR3 residues: CASSVAQESPLHF. The CDR3 DNA follows: TGTGCCAGCAGCGTAGCTCAGGAATCACCCCTCCACTTT.